Below, 22 T cell receptor beta chains from the same sample are listed, as sequenced in a study of T-cell memory formation after mild COVID-19. TCRdb used MiXCR to reprocess the 5' RACE reads, holding one entry per CDR3 protein. The data contain hundreds of thousands of distinct CDR3 sequences, less than 25% of them singletons. Sequences were obtained from PBMCs or a T cell subset sorted from them (not recorded which). Receptor source: an adult woman who had mild COVID-19 (a few samples of this study predate the infection). Cell type and time point are not known.

This clonotype has more than one count but fewer than ten. The J gene is TRBJ2-7, the V gene TRBV6-5; TRBD2 aligns across 10 bases. J lost 3 bases, V lost 5 bases, and 4 bases had no gene match. The CDR3 is 14 residues long. Looked up from germline, CDR1 is MNHEY and CDR2 is SVGAGI. The CDR3 bases are TGTGCCAGCAGTGTCTTAGCGGGAGGCTACGAGCAGTACTTC. Residues: CASSVLAGGYEQYF.

The V call is TRBV4-2, the J call TRBJ2-4, with 9 bases identical to TRBD2. With V trimmed by 0 bases and J by 4 bases, 7 bases remained unmatched. The CDR3 extends over 17 amino acids. Germline loops: CDR1 LGHNA, CDR2 YNFKEQ. CDR3 nucleotide sequence: TGTGCCAGCAGCCAAGATGCGGCGGGAGGGCCGAAAAACATTCAGTACTTC. Its translation is CASSQDAAGGPKNIQYF.

The chain combines TRBV6-5 with TRBJ2-1, with TRBD1 matching 7 bases. This CDR3 contains 14 residues. V was clipped by 5 bases and J by 5 bases; unmatched bases: 6. Germline V CDR1 and CDR2: MNHEY, SVGAGI. As DNA, the CDR3 is TGTGCCAGCAGTATACAGGGGTTCGACAATGAGCAGTTCTTC. It yields the protein CASSIQGFDNEQFF.

The count of this clonotype is one. The chain is built from TRBV5-8 and TRBJ1-3; D ambiguous. Germline V gene sequence: CDR1 SGHTS, CDR2 YDEGEE. V lost 0 bases and J 0 bases, leaving 7 bases between the germline ends. This CDR3 contains 15 residues. CDR3 loop: CASSLGPHSGNTIYF. The CDR3 nucleotides are TGTGCCAGCAGCTTGGGCCCGCACTCTGGAAACACCATATATTTT.

The CDR3 sequence is CSAREPGPSNTEAFF. CDR3 nucleotides: TGCAGTGCTAGAGAACCCGGGCCGTCGAACACTGAAGCTTTCTTT. J is TRBJ1-1 and V is TRBV20-1; D not resolved. This CDR3 comprises 15 residues. Trimming cost V 0 bases and J 1 base, with 12 bases left between them. Per germline, CDR1 DFQATT and CDR2 SNEGSKA (reference sequence).

There are a few counts of this clonotype. The chain uses TRBV6-7 and TRBJ1-1; D unresolved. TRBV6-7 is annotated as an ORF whose role is uncertain. CDR3 length: 11 amino acids. Trimming stripped 7 bases from V and 3 bases from J, with 6 bases between. CDR3 residues: CASKKDTEAFF. The CDR3 DNA reads as TGTGCCAGCAAGAAGGACACTGAAGCTTTCTTT.

The rearrangement uses TRBV11-1 and TRBJ2-1, with 14 nucleotides matching TRBD2. The CDR3 totals 15 residues. Looked up from germline, CDR1 is SGHAT and CDR2 is FQDESV (reference sequence). Germline trimming cut 3 bases from V and 10 bases from J; bases unmatched to any gene: 5. The CDR3: CASSFGTSGSEEQFF. The CDR3, as DNA: TGTGCCAGCAGCTTCGGGACTAGCGGGAGTGAAGAGCAGTTCTTC.

The CDR3 coding sequence is TGTGCCAGCTACCGGATTGGGGCTTTCTTT. Protein product: CASYRIGAFF. The rearrangement uses TRBV28 and TRBJ1-1; D is undetermined. There are 10 residues in the CDR3. CDR1 is MDHEN, CDR2 SYDVKM, per germline. Trimming pared 8 bases from V and 11 bases from J, leaving 12 bases between.

The rearrangement links TRBV12-3 or TRBV12-4 to TRBJ1-1; D is possibly TRBD1 (6 bases). Trimming removed 11 bases from V and 5 bases from J, with 18 bases in between. The CDR3 has 13 amino acids. The CDR3 loop reads CALLEQGGTEAFF. CDR3 coding DNA: TGTGCCCTTTTGGAACAGGGTGGAACTGAAGCTTTCTTT.

A few counts support this clonotype. This chain uses TRBV11-2 with TRBJ1-2; D is ambiguous. The V end lost 5 bases, the J end lost 6 bases, and 19 bases lay between the germline ends. The CDR3 sequence is 15 residues long. The germline CDR1 and CDR2 sequences are SGHAT and FQNNGV. DNA for the CDR3: TGTGCCAGCAGCCAAGTAGACGGCAGGTCTGATGGCTACACCTTC. It encodes CASSQVDGRSDGYTF.

This clonotype was counted a few times. This rearrangement joins TRBV3-1 to TRBJ2-7; D is uncertain. Looked up from germline, CDR1 is LGHDT and CDR2 is YNNKEL (reference sequence). This CDR3 spans 14 amino acids. V lost 0 bases and J 4 bases, leaving 10 bases between the germline ends. The CDR3 DNA is TGTGCCAGCAGCCAAGATGCGGACCCTTACGAGCAGTACTTC. It specifies CASSQDADPYEQYF.

The chain is built from TRBV7-9 and TRBJ2-1, with 7 bases fitting TRBD2. In germline, CDR1 is SEHNR, CDR2 FQNEAQ (reference sequence). The V segment lost 5 bases and the J segment 7 bases; nucleotides outside the gene matches: 11. There are 15 residues in the CDR3. For the CDR3, the DNA is TGTGCCAGCAGCCCCATAAGGGGACTACTTAATGAGCAGTTCTTC. Translation gives CASSPIRGLLNEQFF.

There are a few counts of this clonotype. The genes are TRBV5-1 and TRBJ2-3, with 12 positions matching TRBD2. V was clipped by 0 bases and J by 2 bases; unmatched bases: 7. The CDR3 is 18 amino acids. Per germline, CDR1 SGHRS and CDR2 YFSETQ. Here the CDR3 DNA reads TGCGCCAGCAGCTTGGTCCTAGCGGGGGGGCCGAACACAGATACGCAGTATTTT. It codes for CASSLVLAGGPNTDTQYF.

The chain employs TRBV4-1 and TRBJ2-1, with unresolved D. V shed 1 base and J shed 0 bases, with 13 bases lying between them. Germline-derived CDR1 and CDR2 are MGHRA and YSYEKL. The CDR3 contains 17 residues. The CDR3 loop is CASSQVVEESSYNEQFF. The CDR3 coding sequence is TGCGCCAGCAGCCAAGTGGTTGAAGAAAGCTCCTACAATGAGCAGTTCTTC.

In this sample, this clonotype turned up a few times. The rearrangement links TRBV18 to TRBJ2-2, with D tentatively TRBD1 (6 bases). CDR3 length: 16 amino acids. The germline gives CDR1 KGHSH, CDR2 LQKENI. V was cut by 0 bases and J by 5 bases, with 13 bases left in between. CDR3 nucleotide sequence: TGTGCCAGCTCACCACCGAACAGGGTCGGAACCGGGGAGCTGTTTTTT. It translates to CASSPPNRVGTGELFF. The complete variable domain, with remaining parts taken from reference TRBV18 and TRBJ2-2, reads NAGVMQNPRHLVRRRGQEARLRCSPMKGHSHVYWYRQLPEEGLKFMVYLQKENIIDESGMPKERFSAEFPKEGPSILRIQQVVRGDSAAYFCASSPPNRVGTGELFFGEGSRLTVL.

The rearrangement links TRBV5-1 to TRBJ2-7, with a possible D match to TRBD1 (5 bases). Trimming took off 0 bases at V and 3 bases at J, with 13 bases between the two ends. This CDR3 region has 15 residues. Germline V gene data show CDR1 as SGHRS and CDR2 as YFSETQ. The CDR3: CASSLVGADNYEQYF. CDR3 nucleotide sequence: TGCGCCAGCAGCTTGGTTGGGGCAGACAACTACGAGCAGTACTTC.

This clonotype has at least ten counts. The chain couples TRBV5-1 to TRBJ1-1; D call uncertain. V gave up 5 bases and J gave up 0 bases, with 14 bases separating them. The CDR3 covers 15 residues. CDR1 is SGHRS, CDR2 YFSETQ, per germline. The CDR3 here is CASRADLAMNTEAFF. The CDR3 DNA follows: TGCGCCAGCAGGGCCGACCTGGCCATGAACACTGAAGCTTTCTTT.

This clonotype was seen just once. The rearrangement uses TRBV10-3 and TRBJ2-1; D gene unclear. Germline V gene lookup returns CDR1 ENHRY and CDR2 SYGVKD. Deletions cut 0 bases from V and 12 bases from J, with 15 bases between. This CDR3 spans 14 amino acids. CDR3 loop: CAISESMPMAGQFF. DNA of the CDR3: TGTGCCATCAGTGAGTCGATGCCGATGGCAGGGCAGTTCTTC.

This clonotype was seen only a few times. V gene TRBV24-1 combines with J gene TRBJ2-1, with a weak D call TRBD2 (6 bases). Germline assignment: CDR1 KGHDR and CDR2 SFDVKD. The CDR3 loop spans 13 amino acids. The V end lost 8 bases, the J end lost 8 bases, and 15 bases lay between the germline ends. CDR3 nucleotide sequence: TGTGCCACCAAACGGGCGGGGTCGGATGAGCAGTTCTTC. Its translation: CATKRAGSDEQFF.

This chain uses TRBV6-4 with TRBJ2-1, with D possibly being TRBD2 (5 bases). The ends were cut back, 5 bases at V and 0 bases at J, with 14 bases in the middle. CDR1 and CDR2 (germline): MRHNA, SNTAGT. CDR3 size: 16 residues. CDR3 nucleotides: TGTGCCAGCAGTAATACTAGGCCAAGCTCCTACAATGAGCAGTTCTTC. Protein product: CASSNTRPSSYNEQFF.

This clonotype was detected a few times. This chain links TRBV4-1 with TRBJ1-5, with a weak D call TRBD1 (6 bases). Germline-derived CDR1 and CDR2 are MGHRA and YSYEKL. The CDR3 extends over 15 amino acids. The V end lost 3 bases, the J end lost 9 bases, and 18 bases lay between the germline ends. The CDR3 coding sequence is TGCGCCAGCAGCCACGACTGGACAGCGGTTGGGCCCCAGCATTTT. The encoded protein is CASSHDWTAVGPQHF.

This chain joins TRBV25-1 and TRBJ2-3; D not certain. V lost 0 bases, J lost 0 bases, and 10 bases lay in between. Germline values: CDR1 MGHDK, CDR2 SYGVNS. There are 16 residues in the CDR3. CDR3 nucleotide sequence: TGTGCCAGCAGTGAATATGGTACAGCTAGCACAGATACGCAGTATTTT. Translated: CASSEYGTASTDTQYF.